This T cell receptor beta chain is from a study of OX40 agonist ivuxolimab in advanced cancers. About the study: Ivuxolimab, an antibody acting as an agonist of OX40 (CD134), was used to treat patients.

Here immunoSEQ multiplex PCR was the method, and the copy in TCRdb shows in-frame clones only, minus some. Among about 23,000 clones listed, approximately 80% were seen once. Findings of the study overall: Expanded clones were, on average, more numerous among CD8+ T cells than CD4+. With doses of 0.1-3.0 mg/kg, partial responders showed among the lowest clonal expansion.

To note about this clone: Its cognate antigen is unknown.

The receptor comes from an adult with an advanced solid tumor such as melanoma, head and neck, liver or kidney cancer. The sequencing used CD4+ or CD8+ T cells sorted from blood, collected in a trial of the OX40 agonist ivuxolimab.

CDR3: CASSLEVQGAYNEQFF. CDR3 DNA: TGCGCCAGCAGCTTGGAAGTACAGGGGGCTTACAATGAGCAGTTCTTC. The V gene is TRBV5-1, the J gene TRBJ2-1; the match to TRBD1 covers 9 bases. Losses at the gene ends were 0 bases for V and 4 bases for J; bases not matched to a gene: 5. The CDR3 is 16 amino acids. Germline V gene data show CDR1 as SGHRS and CDR2 as YFSETQ.